The rows below give T cell receptor beta chains drawn from one sample of a study of OX40 agonist ivuxolimab in advanced cancers. The repertoire was sequenced with immunoSEQ multiplex PCR; TCRdb's copy has only in-frame clones and lacks some. The sample lists about 38,000 clones, less than 85% seen once, with approximately 8.1% in the top ten. The sample in question was CD4+ or CD8+ T cells sorted from blood, obtained in a trial of the OX40 agonist ivuxolimab. The receptors derive from an adult with an advanced solid tumor such as melanoma, head and neck, liver or kidney cancer. Each CDR3 is given with its conserved first and last residue. The order of the fields is D gene, V gene, clone size, J gene, CDR3 DNA, CDR3 protein. D genes are given only for firm matches. For some rows the clone size is stated as once, few or many, or as a class when expanded; others skip it.

d_gene: -; v_gene: TRBV27; abundance: -; j_gene: TRBJ2-7; CDR3nt: TGTGCCAGCAGAACCCTCGGGGATCTATACGAGCAGTACTTC; CDR3aa: CASRTLGDLYEQYF
d_gene: -; v_gene: TRBV11-1; abundance: -; j_gene: TRBJ1-2; CDR3nt: TGTGCCAGCAGCTTATTAAGAGGAAACTATGGCTACACCTTC; CDR3aa: CASSLLRGNYGYTF
d_gene: -; v_gene: TRBV28; abundance: -; j_gene: TRBJ2-1; CDR3nt: TGTGCCAGCAGTTTAGCGGGGTTCGGACCCTACAATGAGCAGTTCTTC; CDR3aa: CASSLAGFGPYNEQFF
d_gene: TRBD2; v_gene: TRBV7-6; abundance: once; j_gene: TRBJ2-7; CDR3nt: TGTGCCAGCAGCTTAGGGACTAGCGGAGCCGGGGACGAGCAGTACTTC; CDR3aa: CASSLGTSGAGDEQYF
d_gene: TRBD2; v_gene: TRBV29-1; abundance: few; j_gene: TRBJ2-1; CDR3nt: TGCAGCGTTGGACTAGCGGGATTTGGTGAGCAGTTCTTC; CDR3aa: CSVGLAGFGEQFF
d_gene: -; v_gene: TRBV5-6; abundance: -; j_gene: TRBJ1-1; CDR3nt: TGTGCCAGCAATCGGCAATTAAACACTGAAGCTTTCTTT; CDR3aa: CASNRQLNTEAFF
d_gene: -; v_gene: TRBV6-5; abundance: -; j_gene: TRBJ1-5; CDR3nt: TGTGCCAGCGCCCCAGGGGAATACCAGCCCCAGCATTTT; CDR3aa: CASAPGEYQPQHF
d_gene: -; v_gene: TRBV6-1; abundance: once; j_gene: TRBJ2-3; CDR3nt: TGTGCCAGCAGTGCCCTGGGTCCTAGCACAGATACGCAGTATTTT; CDR3aa: CASSALGPSTDTQYF
d_gene: -; v_gene: TRBV7-8; abundance: -; j_gene: TRBJ2-7; CDR3nt: TGTGCCAGCAGCTTACCAGGGTTTGAGGTCGAGCAGTACTTC; CDR3aa: CASSLPGFEVEQYF
d_gene: TRBD2; v_gene: TRBV5-1; abundance: -; j_gene: TRBJ2-3; CDR3nt: TGCGCCAGCAGCGTTTTGACTAGCGGGAGTGGTCGGGGCGATACGCAGTATTTT; CDR3aa: CASSVLTSGSGRGDTQYF
d_gene: TRBD2; v_gene: TRBV11-2; abundance: once; j_gene: TRBJ2-4; CDR3nt: TGTGCCAGCAGTTCCGGGACTATAGCTATTCAGTACTTC; CDR3aa: CASSSGTIAIQYF
d_gene: -; v_gene: TRBV28; abundance: -; j_gene: TRBJ1-5; CDR3nt: TGTGCCAGCAGTTCCCTGAACCGACCCCAGCATTTT; CDR3aa: CASSSLNRPQHF
d_gene: TRBD1; v_gene: TRBV7-2; abundance: once; j_gene: TRBJ1-3; CDR3nt: TGTGCCAGCAGTCGGACAGGGTTCTCTGGAAACACCATATATTTT; CDR3aa: CASSRTGFSGNTIYF
d_gene: TRBD1; v_gene: TRBV7-2; abundance: -; j_gene: TRBJ1-5; CDR3nt: TGTGCCAGCAGTCGGGACAGGGGACTCAATCAGCCCCAGCATTTT; CDR3aa: CASSRDRGLNQPQHF
d_gene: -; v_gene: TRBV19; abundance: -; j_gene: TRBJ2-2; CDR3nt: TGTGCCAGTAGTCGCACCGGGGAGCTGTTTTTT; CDR3aa: CASSRTGELFF
d_gene: TRBD1; v_gene: TRBV7-8; abundance: -; j_gene: TRBJ1-5; CDR3nt: TGTGCCAGCAGACCAGACAGGGTCAATCAGCCCCAGCATTTT; CDR3aa: CASRPDRVNQPQHF